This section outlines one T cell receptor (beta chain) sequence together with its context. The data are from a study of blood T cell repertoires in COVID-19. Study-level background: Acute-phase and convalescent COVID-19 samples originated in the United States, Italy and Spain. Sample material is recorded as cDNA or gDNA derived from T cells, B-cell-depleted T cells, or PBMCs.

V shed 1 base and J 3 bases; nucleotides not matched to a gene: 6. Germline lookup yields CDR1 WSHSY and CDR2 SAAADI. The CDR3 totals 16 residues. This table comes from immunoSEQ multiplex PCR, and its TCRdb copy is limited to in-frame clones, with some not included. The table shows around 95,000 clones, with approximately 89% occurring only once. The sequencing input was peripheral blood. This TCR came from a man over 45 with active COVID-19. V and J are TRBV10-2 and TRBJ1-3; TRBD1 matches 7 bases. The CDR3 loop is CASSEFYRGRGNTIYF. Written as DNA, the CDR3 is TGCGCCAGCAGTGAGTTCTACAGGGGACGTGGAAACACCATATATTTT.